The 24 T cell receptor beta chains listed next were all sequenced from one sample in a study of blood T cell repertoires in COVID-19 (dated by TCRdb to the early 2020s). Libraries were constructed by the immunoSEQ multiplex PCR assay. The clones in this table, taken by TCRdb from immuneACCESS, are in-frame only. Not every clone is retained; where verified, under half of the shortfall comes from an unresolved V gene, and the cause of the rest is unknown. The sample table contains roughly 210,000 clones; only one count was recorded for around four fifths of them. 10% to 13% of the sample rests with the top ten. The sequenced material came from peripheral blood. The receptors shown here come from an elderly woman with COVID-19, enrolled during active disease.

This chain connects TRBV5-1 to TRBJ2-7; the match to TRBD1 covers 11 bases. The germline V gene encodes CDR1 SGHRS and CDR2 YFSETQ. The V and J ends lost 10 bases and 3 bases, in that order; junction bases with no gene match: 12. This CDR3 has 15 residues. This chain's CDR3 is CARGAGGTGGYEQYF. The CDR3 bases are TGCGCCCGCGGGGCCGGGGGGACAGGGGGCTACGAGCAGTACTTC.

Of note for this clone: Other DNA sequences from this sample encode an identical CDR3 as well. The gene calls are TRBV27 and TRBJ2-3; TRBD2 agrees at 7 bases. CDR3 length: 15 residues. Germline values: CDR1 MNHEY, CDR2 SMNVEV (reference sequence). V shed 2 bases and J 1 base; nucleotides not matched to a gene: 3. For the CDR3, the DNA is TGTGCCAGCAGTTTACGCGGGGGTGGCACAGATACGCAGTATTTT. Encoded protein: CASSLRGGGTDTQYF.

The chain links TRBV4-2 to TRBJ1-2, with D perhaps matching TRBD1 (5 bases). The CDR3 has 13 residues. The germline V and J ends were trimmed by 4 bases and 4 bases, with 10 bases remaining between them. From germline, CDR1 is LGHNA and CDR2 YNFKEQ. This chain's CDR3 is CASSPDKGYGYTF. The CDR3 region has the DNA TGTGCCAGCAGCCCGGACAAGGGCTATGGCTACACCTTC.

About this clone itself: The junction shows a germline mismatch at one end, possibly a read error. The V call is TRBV7-7, the J call TRBJ2-5; 11 nucleotides align to TRBD2. Germline CDR1 SSHAT, CDR2 FNYEAQ (reference sequence). The CDR3 covers 16 residues. The CDR3 loop is CASSLVAGGRQETQYF. The CDR3 coding sequence is TGTGCTAGCAGCTTGGTAGCGGGGGGGCGCCAAGAGACCCAGTACTTC.

The rearrangement uses TRBV29-1 and TRBJ2-7, with D possibly being TRBD1 (6 bases). Germline V lookup: CDR1 SQVTM, CDR2 ANQGSEA. CDR3 length: 15 residues. Trimming removed 6 bases from V and 2 bases from J, with 20 bases in between. This CDR3 reads CSVSAGAQGAYEQYF. The DNA for the CDR3 is TGCAGCGTATCGGCAGGGGCACAGGGAGCCTACGAGCAGTACTTC.

This chain connects TRBV6-4 to TRBJ2-7; possibly TRBD1 for D (6 bases). Germline CDR1 is MRHNA and CDR2 is SNTAGT. V was pared by 3 bases and J by 0 bases, with 12 bases between. The CDR3 is 15 residues long. The CDR3 DNA is TGTGCCAGCAGTGAAAAAGGGACAAACTCCTACGAGCAGTACGTC. It specifies CASSEKGTNSYEQYV.

The chain recombines TRBV10-1 with TRBJ1-5, with D possibly being TRBD1 (6 bases). CDR1 is WNHNN, CDR2 SYGVQD, per germline (reference sequence). Trimming cost V 11 bases and J 13 bases, with 18 bases left between them. The CDR3 covers 11 residues. The CDR3 here is CALIGTFPQHF. DNA of the CDR3: TGCGCCCTAATCGGGACATTCCCACAGCATTTT.

CDR3 sequence reads: CASSPRTGMTNTEAFF. CDR3 sequence (DNA): TGTGCCAGCAGCCCCCGGACAGGGATGACGAACACTGAAGCTTTCTTT. The rearrangement links TRBV9 to TRBJ1-1; TRBD1 agrees at 8 bases. The ends lost 4 bases at V and 1 base at J; junction bases unmatched: 9. From germline, CDR1 is SGDLS and CDR2 YYNGEE. The CDR3 runs 16 residues. Drawing the rest from reference TRBV9 and TRBJ1-1, the complete variable domain is DSGVTQTPKHLITATGQRVTLRCSPRSGDLSVYWYQQSLDQGLQFLIQYYNGEERAKGNILERFSAQQFPDLHSELNLSSLELGDSALYFCASSPRTGMTNTEAFFGQGTRLTVV.

The chain is built from TRBV6-5 and TRBJ1-5; 7 bases map to TRBD1. CDR3 length equals 15 residues. Germline CDR1 is MNHEY and CDR2 is SVGAGI. The V and J ends lost 0 bases and 3 bases, in that order; junction bases with no gene match: 2. The CDR3 loop is CASSYSRGDNQPQHF. CDR3 nucleotides: TGTGCCAGCAGTTACTCCAGGGGGGACAATCAGCCCCAGCATTTT.

The V and J genes are TRBV5-1 and TRBJ1-1; the D is unclear. V was pared by 0 bases and J by 5 bases, with 17 bases between. The germline CDR1 and CDR2 sequences are SGHRS and YFSETQ. This CDR3 has 16 amino acids. This CDR3 reads CASSLDRGPVVTEAFF. CDR3 bases: TGCGCCAGCAGCTTGGATCGGGGTCCCGTTGTTACTGAAGCTTTCTTT.

The chain employs TRBV4-1 and TRBJ2-3; 8 bases fit TRBD1. Germline-derived CDR1 and CDR2 are MGHRA and YSYEKL. CDR3 size: 17 residues. J lost 2 bases, V lost 4 bases, and 11 bases had no gene match. The CDR3 DNA reads TGCGCCAGCAGCCCCACGGTGCGGCAGGGGGCCACAGATACGCAGTATTTT. It specifies CASSPTVRQGATDTQYF.

V and J are TRBV11-2 and TRBJ2-1; 8 bases agree with TRBD2. V lost 1 base to trimming and J lost 6 bases; unmatched junction nucleotides: 5. Germline values: CDR1 SGHAT, CDR2 FQNNGV. CDR3 size: 15 residues. The CDR3 sequence: CASSLAGSGGNEQFF. CDR3 DNA sequence: TGTGCCAGCAGCTTAGCAGGCAGCGGGGGCAATGAGCAGTTCTTC.

The V gene is TRBV5-1, the J gene TRBJ2-5, with a weak D call TRBD1 (5 bases). V lost 8 bases and J 0 bases, leaving 11 bases between the germline ends. The CDR3 loop spans 13 amino acids. Germline V gene lookup returns CDR1 SGHRS and CDR2 YFSETQ. The CDR3 DNA reads as TGCGCCAGTAATCAGGGCAACCAAGAGACCCAGTACTTC. Its translation is CASNQGNQETQYF.

This sequence joins TRBV11-2 and TRBJ2-1; D possibly corresponds to TRBD2 (6 bases). The V and J ends lost 5 bases and 4 bases respectively, with 9 bases between them. The CDR3 runs to 13 residues. Per germline, CDR1 SGHAT and CDR2 FQNNGV. The CDR3 nucleotides read TGTGCCAGCAGCCGGGGACTTTACAATGAGCAGTTCTTC. It encodes CASSRGLYNEQFF.

V usage is TRBV10-2 and J usage is TRBJ2-7; 10 nucleotides agree with TRBD1. There are 16 residues in the CDR3. Germline V lookup: CDR1 WSHSY, CDR2 SAAADI. The V and J ends lost 3 bases and 2 bases, in that order; junction bases with no gene match: 7. The CDR3 is CASSDPSGTGAYEQYV. Here the CDR3 DNA reads TGCGCCAGCAGTGATCCCTCCGGGACAGGGGCCTACGAGCAGTACGTC.

This sequence joins TRBV9 and TRBJ1-6; D gene uncertain. The CDR3 has 12 amino acids. The V and J ends lost 4 bases and 4 bases respectively, with 3 bases between them. Germline V gene lookup returns CDR1 SGDLS and CDR2 YYNGEE. The CDR3 region has the DNA TGTGCCAGCAGCCAATATAATTCACCCCTCCACTTT. Its translation is CASSQYNSPLHF. Full variable domain (rest looked up from reference TRBV9 and TRBJ1-6): DSGVTQTPKHLITATGQRVTLRCSPRSGDLSVYWYQQSLDQGLQFLIQYYNGEERAKGNILERFSAQQFPDLHSELNLSSLELGDSALYFCASSQYNSPLHFGNGTRLTVT.

CDR3 nucleotides: TGTGCCAGCAGCTCCACAGGGGACGAGCAGTACTTC. This sequence encodes CASSSTGDEQYF. The chain uses TRBV5-4 and TRBJ2-7; 7 positions agree with TRBD1. Germline CDR1 reads SGHNT; CDR2 reads YYREEE (reference sequence). The CDR3 loop spans 12 amino acids. After removal of 3 bases from V and 5 bases from J, the junction contained 2 bases not matched to a gene.

The rearrangement joins TRBV5-5 to TRBJ2-7, with 15 bases matching TRBD2. Per the germline V gene, CDR1 is SGHKS and CDR2 is YYEKEE (reference sequence). V lost 2 bases, J lost 2 bases, and 2 bases stayed unmatched. The CDR3 loop spans 16 amino acids. CDR3 in amino acids: CASSLGTSGGPYEQYF. The CDR3 DNA is TGTGCCAGCAGCTTAGGGACTAGCGGGGGGCCCTACGAGCAGTACTTC.

This clone was recorded once. V and J are TRBV7-9 and TRBJ2-1; the D is unclear. The CDR3 is made up of 14 amino acids. Deletions cut 0 bases from V and 3 bases from J, with 6 bases between. Germline V gives CDR1 SEHNR, CDR2 FQNEAQ (reference sequence). CDR3 amino acids: CASSLALIYNEQFF. The CDR3 DNA is TGTGCCAGCAGCTTAGCTCTTATCTACAATGAGCAGTTCTTC.

The rearrangement joins TRBV6-6 to TRBJ1-5; 9 bases map to TRBD1. V trimming: 5 bases; J trimming: 5 bases; junction bases outside the gene matches: 10. This CDR3 is 16 amino acids long. Per the germline V gene, CDR1 is MNHNY and CDR2 is SVGAGI (reference sequence). The CDR3 DNA is TGTGCCAGCAGTGGGCCAAGGACAGGGGCTGATCAGCCCCAGCATTTT. Protein sequence: CASSGPRTGADQPQHF.

This clone has just a few counts. The V and J genes are TRBV12-3 or TRBV12-4 and TRBJ1-2; D gene uncertain. The CDR3 has 13 amino acids. Trimming took off 6 bases at V and 1 base at J, with 9 bases between the two ends. DNA of the CDR3: TGTGCCAGCAGCCAGACTCGTAACTATGGCTACACCTTC. Translation: CASSQTRNYGYTF.

This clone has more than one count but fewer than ten. The chain couples TRBV28 to TRBJ1-2, with D unclear. The V gene lost 4 bases and the J gene lost 3 bases, with 9 bases spanning the gap. From germline, CDR1 is MDHEN and CDR2 SYDVKM. The CDR3 is made up of 13 amino acids. CDR3 in amino acids: CASSYTEDYGYTF. In DNA form, the CDR3 reads TGTGCCAGCAGTTATACAGAAGACTATGGCTACACCTTC.

A few counts support this clone. V is TRBV10-1 and J is TRBJ2-3; weak D call: TRBD2 (6 bases). Between the trimmed V and J ends, which lost 3 bases and 0 bases, there was a span of 16 bases. CDR3 length: 17 residues. The germline V gene has CDR1 WNHNN and CDR2 SYGVQD (reference sequence). The CDR3 DNA follows: TGCGCCAGCAGTGAAGTAGCGGACGGATCTAGCACAGATACGCAGTATTTT. It encodes CASSEVADGSSTDTQYF.

This rearrangement joins TRBV11-2 to TRBJ1-1, with 10 bases aligning to TRBD1. From germline, CDR1 is SGHAT and CDR2 FQNNGV. This CDR3 is built from 15 residues. The V segment lost 5 bases and the J segment 3 bases; nucleotides outside the gene matches: 6. In nucleotides, the CDR3 is TGTGCCAGCAGCGGGGACAGGGGACGGGACACTGAAGCTTTCTTT. Translated: CASSGDRGRDTEAFF.